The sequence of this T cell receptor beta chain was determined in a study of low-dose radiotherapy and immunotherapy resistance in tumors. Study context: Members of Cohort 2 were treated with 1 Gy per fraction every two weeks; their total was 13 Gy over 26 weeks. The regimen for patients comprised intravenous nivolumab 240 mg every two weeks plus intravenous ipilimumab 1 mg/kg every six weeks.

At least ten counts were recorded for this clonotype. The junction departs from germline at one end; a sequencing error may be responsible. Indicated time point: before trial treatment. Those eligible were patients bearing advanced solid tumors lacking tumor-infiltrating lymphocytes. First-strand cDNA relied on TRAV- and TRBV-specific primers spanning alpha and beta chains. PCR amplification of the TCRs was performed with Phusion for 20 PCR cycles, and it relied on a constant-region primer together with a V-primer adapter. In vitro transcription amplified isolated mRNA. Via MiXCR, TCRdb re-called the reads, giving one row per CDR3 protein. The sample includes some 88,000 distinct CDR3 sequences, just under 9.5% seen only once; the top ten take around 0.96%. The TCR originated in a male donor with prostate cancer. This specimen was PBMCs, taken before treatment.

The CDR3 reads CANQPQYTEQFF. The CDR3 DNA sequence: TGTGCCAACCAACCGCAGTACACTGAGCAGTTCTTC. This chain uses TRBV7-2 with TRBJ2-1; D is unresolved. This CDR3 is 12 amino acids long. From germline, CDR1 is SGHTA and CDR2 FQGNSA.